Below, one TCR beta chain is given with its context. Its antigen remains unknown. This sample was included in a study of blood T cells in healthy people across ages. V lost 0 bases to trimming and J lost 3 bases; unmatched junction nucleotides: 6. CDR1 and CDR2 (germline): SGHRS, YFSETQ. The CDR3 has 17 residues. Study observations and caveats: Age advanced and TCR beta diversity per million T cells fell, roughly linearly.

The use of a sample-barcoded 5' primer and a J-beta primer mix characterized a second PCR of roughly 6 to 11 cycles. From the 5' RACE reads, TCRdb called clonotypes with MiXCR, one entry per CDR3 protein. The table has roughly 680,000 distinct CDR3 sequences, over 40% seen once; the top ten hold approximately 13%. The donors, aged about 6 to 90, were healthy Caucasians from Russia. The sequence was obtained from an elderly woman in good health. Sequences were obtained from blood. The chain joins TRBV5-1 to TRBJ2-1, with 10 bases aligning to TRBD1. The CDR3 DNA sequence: TGCGCCAGCAGCTTGGCGGGCGGACAGGGGGTCTACAATGAGCAGTTCTTC. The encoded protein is CASSLAGGQGVYNEQFF.